Presented here are 10 T cell receptor beta chains from one specimen sequenced in a study of cytomegalovirus exposure and HLA in healthy donors. It was with 60 Vbeta and 13 Jbeta primers that the PCR ran. The data were produced by immunoSEQ multiplex PCR, yet TCRdb's version contains in-frame clones alone and is incomplete. The repertoire holds 85,000 to 90,000 clones, with more than 60% as singletons. Sequencing was performed on PBMCs. The receptors were gathered from a man aged 25 to 40 in good health and CMV-seronegative.

Note on this clone: Additional DNA sequences in this sample encode the identical CDR3. CDR3 sequence: CASSLGQGHTDTQYF. For the CDR3, the DNA is TGTGCCAGCAGCTTAGGACAGGGACACACAGATACGCAGTATTTT. The rearrangement joins TRBV11-2 to TRBJ2-3; the match to TRBD1 covers 7 bases. CDR1 is SGHAT and CDR2 is FQNNGV in the germline V gene. CDR3 size: 15 residues. V dropped 1 base and J dropped 2; count of bases not matched to a gene: 3.

The genes are TRBV10-3 and TRBJ2-7, with unresolved D. The V end was cut by 2 bases, the J end by 5 bases, with 10 bases between. This CDR3 has 13 amino acids. Germline CDR1 ENHRY, CDR2 SYGVKD. The CDR3 DNA reads as TGTGCCATCAGTGAGACAAATCTTGACGAGCAGTACTTC. Encoded protein: CAISETNLDEQYF.

The rearrangement joins TRBV6-1 to TRBJ1-1, with 9 bases lining up with TRBD1. The J segment lost 5 bases and the V segment lost 4 bases, leaving 5 bases of the junction unmatched. From germline, CDR1 is MNHNS and CDR2 SASEGT. The CDR3 extends over 14 amino acids. The CDR3 nucleotides read TGTGCCAGCAGTGCTATGGACAGGGGAACTGAAGCTTTCTTT. Its protein product is CASSAMDRGTEAFF.

The chain recombines TRBV12-5 with TRBJ2-6, with TRBD1 identical over 8 bases. The CDR3 extends over 19 amino acids. Germline CDR1 is LGHNT and CDR2 is FRNRAP. V shed 1 base and J 2 bases; nucleotides not matched to a gene: 10. CDR3 in amino acids: CASGLAQDRVVAGANVLTF. CDR3 DNA: TGTGCTAGTGGTTTGGCCCAGGACAGGGTGGTTGCTGGGGCCAACGTCCTGACTTTC.

This clone was observed a handful of times. The chain uses TRBV5-1 and TRBJ1-1; D may be TRBD1 (6 bases). Germline V gene lookup returns CDR1 SGHRS and CDR2 YFSETQ. The CDR3 is made up of 13 amino acids. V dropped 8 bases and J dropped 3 bases, with 14 bases sitting between them. CDR3 loop: CASTGTLDTEAFF. CDR3 bases: TGCGCCAGTACCGGGACATTAGACACTGAAGCTTTCTTT.

The J gene is TRBJ2-7, the V gene TRBV9, with a possible D match to TRBD1 (6 bases). Germline V gives CDR1 SGDLS, CDR2 YYNGEE. This CDR3 has 13 residues. Trimming left V 7 bases short and J 6 bases short, with 17 bases between. Written as DNA, the CDR3 is TGTGCCAGCCTCCCAGCAGAAGGGGGCGAGCAGTACTTC. Its translation is CASLPAEGGEQYF.

The genes are TRBV5-4 and TRBJ2-7, with 9 nucleotides matching TRBD1. In germline, CDR1 is SGHNT, CDR2 YYREEE (reference sequence). V lost 2 bases and J lost 4; bases outside the gene matches: 4. This CDR3 comprises 14 residues. CDR3 bases: TGTGCCAGCAGCTTAGTCGGACAGGGGTACGAGCAGTACTTC. This translates into CASSLVGQGYEQYF. Full variable domain (rest looked up from reference TRBV5-4 and TRBJ2-7): ETGVTQSPTHLIKTRGQQVTLRCSSQSGHNTVSWYQQALGQGPQFIFQYYREEENGRGNFPPRFSGLQFPNYSSELNVNALELDDSALYLCASSLVGQGYEQYFGPGTRLTVT.

The chain recombines TRBV5-1 with TRBJ2-7; TRBD1 matches at 12 bases. The CDR3 is 17 amino acids. With 0 bases clipped from V and 6 bases from J, the junction kept 10 bases outside the gene matches. The germline CDR1 and CDR2 sequences are SGHRS and YFSETQ. Here the CDR3 reads CASSLGGTGTGGGEQYF. The CDR3 coding sequence is TGCGCCAGCAGCTTGGGAGGTACTGGGACAGGGGGCGGCGAGCAGTACTTC.

This chain uses TRBV7-2 with TRBJ2-2, with TRBD2 as a possible D gene (6 bases). V lost 5 bases to trimming and J lost 0 bases, with 10 bases between them. The length of the CDR3 is 15 residues. The germline V gene has CDR1 SGHTA and CDR2 FQGNSA. The CDR3 is CASSRGGTNTGELFF. The CDR3 coding sequence is TGTGCCAGCAGCAGAGGAGGGACGAACACCGGGGAGCTGTTTTTT.

The V call is TRBV10-2, the J call TRBJ2-7, with TRBD1 matching over 8 bases. Germline V lookup: CDR1 WSHSY, CDR2 SAAADI. Germline trimming cut 3 bases from V and 3 bases from J; bases unmatched to any gene: 7. The CDR3 is 15 residues long. DNA for the CDR3: TGCGCCAGCAGTGACCCAATAACAGGGGGCTACGAGCAGTACTTC. Its protein is CASSDPITGGYEQYF.